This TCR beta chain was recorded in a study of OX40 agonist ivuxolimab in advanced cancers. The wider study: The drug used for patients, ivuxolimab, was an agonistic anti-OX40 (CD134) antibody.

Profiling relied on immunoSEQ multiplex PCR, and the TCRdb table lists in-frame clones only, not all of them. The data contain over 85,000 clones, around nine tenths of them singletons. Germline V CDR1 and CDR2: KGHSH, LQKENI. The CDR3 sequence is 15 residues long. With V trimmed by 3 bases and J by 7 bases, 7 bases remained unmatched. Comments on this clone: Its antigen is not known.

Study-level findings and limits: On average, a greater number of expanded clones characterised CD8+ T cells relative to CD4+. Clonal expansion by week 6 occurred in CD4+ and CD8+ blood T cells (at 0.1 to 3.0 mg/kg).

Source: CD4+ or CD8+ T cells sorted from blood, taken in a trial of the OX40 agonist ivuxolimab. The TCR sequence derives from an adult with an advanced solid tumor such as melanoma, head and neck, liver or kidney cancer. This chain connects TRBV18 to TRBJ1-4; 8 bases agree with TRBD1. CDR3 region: CASSPPDRVGEKLFF. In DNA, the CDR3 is TGTGCCAGCTCACCCCCGGACAGGGTCGGTGAAAAACTGTTTTTT.